This T cell receptor beta chain was observed in a study of T cell clonotyping in hematopoietic cell transplantation. Study outcomes and limitations: Without cell sorting, CD4 versus CD8 contributions remain unresolved. At the given depth, recipient repertoires were over 95% de novo clonotypes.

Time point defined: recipient sample about 28 days before transplant, after cytoreduction. Points on this clone: The target antigen is unknown.

Libraries were prepared by immunoSEQ multiplex PCR; TCRdb keeps only in-frame clonotypes and omits some of them. The sample has 35,000 to 50,000 clones, 85% seen once. V lost 6 bases to trimming and J lost 11 bases; unmatched junction nucleotides: 9. From germline, CDR1 is MNHEY and CDR2 SVGAGI. The CDR3 sequence is 13 residues long. The sample in question was peripheral blood mononuclear cells, obtained before stem cell transplant. The TCR sequence derives from a man between 60 and 75 years old with acute myeloid leukemia. Some clones in this sample may be carry-over from other donors' samples. V gene TRBV6-5 combines with J gene TRBJ1-5; 8 nucleotides agree with TRBD1. The DNA for the CDR3 is TGTGCCAGCAGAAGGACAGGGTCAACGGCCCAGCATTTT. As protein: CASRRTGSTAQHF.